The 21 T cell receptor beta chains presented below share a single source sample, sequenced in a study of neoadjuvant nivolumab and ipilimumab in lung cancer. TCRdb's copy holds only in-frame clones and misses some; the assay was immunoSEQ multiplex PCR. The repertoire holds about 7,300 clones, 85% to 90% seen once, with 6.5% to 7% in the top ten. Source: tumor tissue, taken after neoadjuvant nivolumab, alone or with ipilimumab, at or shortly before surgery. These receptors originate from an adult with non-small cell lung cancer.

The chain carries TRBV7-9 and TRBJ1-3; D is possibly TRBD1 (5 bases). CDR3 length: 15 residues. Trimming stripped 6 bases from V and 4 bases from J, with 16 bases between. CDR1 is SEHNR, CDR2 FQNEAQ, per germline (reference sequence). The CDR3: CASRPSGTGGNTIYF. Written as DNA, the CDR3 is TGTGCCAGCAGGCCATCCGGGACCGGGGGAAACACCATATATTTT. Looking up the rest from reference TRBV7-9 and TRBJ1-3 gives the full variable domain: DTGVSQNPRHKITKRGQNVTFRCDPISEHNRLYWYRQTLGQGPEFLTYFQNEAQLEKSRLLSDRFSAERPKGSFSTLEIQRTEQGDSAMYLCASRPSGTGGNTIYFGEGSWLTVV.

The rearrangement uses TRBV11-3 and TRBJ2-5; D uncertain. Deletions cut 0 bases from V and 5 bases from J, with 4 bases between. Looked up from germline, CDR1 is SGHNT and CDR2 is YENEEA. The CDR3 runs to 12 residues. CDR3 nucleotides: TGTGCCAGCAGCTTAGATCGCGAGACCCAGTACTTC. Translation gives CASSLDRETQYF.

This chain connects TRBV6-6 to TRBJ1-1; D is unclear. The CDR3 length is 13 residues. Germline-derived CDR1 and CDR2 are MNHNY and SVGAGI (reference sequence). V was cut by 7 bases and J by 2 bases, with 11 bases left in between. This chain's CDR3 is CASNRGGNTEAFF. The CDR3 DNA reads as TGTGCCAGCAATCGGGGAGGTAACACTGAAGCTTTCTTT.

This chain uses TRBV4-2 with TRBJ1-2; 8 nucleotides align to TRBD1. J gave up 2 bases and V 2 bases, and 4 bases lay outside the gene matches. The germline V gene encodes CDR1 LGHNA and CDR2 YNFKEQ. The length of the CDR3 is 15 residues. The CDR3 DNA reads TGTGCCAGCAGCCAATTTGGGGACAGGAACTATGGCTACACCTTC. This codes for CASSQFGDRNYGYTF.

The gene calls are TRBV5-6 and TRBJ1-2; no clear D. Trimming removed 3 bases from V and 8 bases from J, with 17 bases in between. The CDR3 spans 14 residues. Germline V gives CDR1 SGHDT, CDR2 YYEEEE. The CDR3 region is CASSSPPRVWGYTF. Here the CDR3 DNA reads TGTGCCAGCAGCTCCCCACCTCGGGTCTGGGGCTACACCTTC.

This chain links TRBV25-1 with TRBJ1-1; D is unclear. The germline V gene encodes CDR1 MGHDK and CDR2 SYGVNS. V was cut by 5 bases and J by 4 bases, with 14 bases left in between. The CDR3 has 14 residues. CDR3 residues: CASSPDPSGTEAFF. The CDR3 nucleotides read TGTGCCAGCAGTCCTGACCCCTCGGGCACTGAAGCTTTCTTT. Together with reference TRBV25-1 and TRBJ1-1, the CDR3 gives the full variable domain: EADIYQTPRYLVIGTGKKITLECSQTMGHDKMYWYQQDPGMELHLIHYSYGVNSTEKGDLSSESTVSRIRTEHFPLTLESARPSHTSQYLCASSPDPSGTEAFFGQGTRLTVV.

The rearrangement links TRBV11-2 to TRBJ2-7; D is undetermined. CDR3 length equals 11 residues. The germline V and J ends were trimmed by 5 bases and 1 base, with 3 bases remaining between them. Germline V CDR1 and CDR2: SGHAT, FQNNGV. The CDR3 spells CASSQSYEQYF. The CDR3 DNA follows: TGTGCCAGCAGCCAATCCTACGAGCAGTACTTC.

The rearrangement joins TRBV11-3 to TRBJ2-3; possibly TRBD1 for D (5 bases). The germline gives CDR1 SGHNT, CDR2 YENEEA. The CDR3 extends over 12 amino acids. The ends were cut back, 3 bases at V and 7 bases at J, with 8 bases in the middle. The CDR3 nucleotides read TGTGCCAGCAGCTTCCTGGACAATACGCAGTATTTT. Protein: CASSFLDNTQYF.

This sequence joins TRBV5-1 and TRBJ2-5; 7 nucleotides line up with TRBD2. Germline V gives CDR1 SGHRS, CDR2 YFSETQ. J was trimmed by 5 bases and V by 4 bases; bases with no gene match: 8. This CDR3 comprises 14 residues. The CDR3 DNA reads TGCGCCAGCAGCCCCGTCACTAGCGCCGAGACCCAGTACTTC. Translating gives CASSPVTSAETQYF.

The chain joins TRBV5-4 to TRBJ1-3; D might be TRBD1 (5 bases). Germline assignment: CDR1 SGHNT and CDR2 YYREEE (reference sequence). The CDR3 has 14 amino acids. The ends were cut back, 7 bases at V and 0 bases at J, with 11 bases in the middle. The CDR3 sequence: CASRDGDSGNTIYF. Here the CDR3 DNA reads TGTGCCAGCCGGGACGGAGACTCTGGAAACACCATATATTTT. Based on the CDR3 plus reference TRBV5-4 and TRBJ1-3, the full variable domain is ETGVTQSPTHLIKTRGQQVTLRCSSQSGHNTVSWYQQALGQGPQFIFQYYREEENGRGNFPPRFSGLQFPNYSSELNVNALELDDSALYLCASRDGDSGNTIYFGEGSWLTVV.

The chain recombines TRBV4-1 with TRBJ1-6, with a possible D match to TRBD1 (6 bases). V lost 4 bases and J 9 bases, leaving 16 bases between the germline ends. The CDR3 has 15 residues. Germline V gives CDR1 MGHRA, CDR2 YSYEKL. The CDR3 protein is CASSLATTGASPLHF. The CDR3 nucleotides read TGCGCCAGCAGCCTAGCGACGACGGGGGCTTCACCCCTCCACTTT.

This CDR3 reads CASSVERGYKPQHF. The CDR3 DNA reads TGTGCCAGCAGTGTAGAGAGAGGGTATAAGCCCCAGCATTTT. The chain links TRBV2 to TRBJ1-5; D ambiguous. The germline V gene encodes CDR1 SNHLY and CDR2 FYNNEI. CDR3 length: 14 residues. Trimming stripped 4 bases from V and 8 bases from J, with 15 bases between.

The chain links TRBV19 to TRBJ2-7; D is unresolved. Germline CDR1 reads LNHDA; CDR2 reads SQIVND (reference sequence). CDR3 length equals 13 residues. Deletions cut 3 bases from V and 1 base from J, with 7 bases between. The CDR3 loop is CASSIFPSYEQYF. In DNA form, the CDR3 reads TGTGCCAGTAGTATTTTTCCTTCCTACGAGCAGTACTTC.

With regard to this clone: One end of the junction is discordant with germline, which a read error may explain. V is TRBV11-2 and J is TRBJ2-7, with 8 nucleotides matching TRBD2. The CDR3 consists of 14 residues. CDR1 and CDR2 from the germline V gene are SGHAT and FQNNGV. CDR3 in DNA: TGTGCCAGCAGCCCCGGGGGGGTCTCCAACGAGCAGTACTTC. Its translation: CASSPGGVSNEQYF.

The rearrangement links TRBV19 to TRBJ2-7; maybe TRBD1 (7 bases). This CDR3 has 15 amino acids. CDR1 is LNHDA and CDR2 is SQIVND in the germline V gene (reference sequence). The V end was cut by 1 base, the J end by 2 bases, with 12 bases between. The CDR3 DNA reads as TGTGCCAGTAGTATAGTCCAGGGGGGACCCTACGAGCAGTACTTC. Translating it yields CASSIVQGGPYEQYF.

This chain connects TRBV18 to TRBJ2-7; D is undetermined. This CDR3 region has 13 residues. Trimming removed 2 bases from V and 6 bases from J, with 11 bases in between. Per the germline V gene, CDR1 is KGHSH and CDR2 is LQKENI. CDR3 sequence: CASSPSEYGEQYF. The CDR3 DNA sequence: TGTGCCAGCTCACCATCGGAATATGGCGAGCAGTACTTC.

V is TRBV7-9 and J is TRBJ1-1; D gene uncertain. In germline, CDR1 is SEHNR, CDR2 FQNEAQ (reference sequence). The CDR3 totals 13 residues. Trimming pared 5 bases from V and 1 base from J, leaving 8 bases between. The CDR3 DNA follows: TGTGCCAGCAGCGCCGTCGGGAACACTGAAGCTTTCTTT. Amino acids: CASSAVGNTEAFF.

The chain joins TRBV11-2 to TRBJ2-7; D possibly corresponds to TRBD2 (6 bases). CDR1 and CDR2 from the germline V gene are SGHAT and FQNNGV. The CDR3 is 14 amino acids. V was cut by 2 bases and J by 6 bases, with 14 bases left in between. The CDR3 nucleotides read TGTGCCAGCAGCTTATCGAGAACGGGGGTCGAGCAGTACTTC. It translates to CASSLSRTGVEQYF.

The chain employs TRBV28 and TRBJ2-5; D possibly corresponds to TRBD2 (5 bases). The V gene lost 4 bases and the J gene lost 1 base, with 13 bases spanning the gap. Germline lookup yields CDR1 MDHEN and CDR2 SYDVKM. This CDR3 region has 15 residues. CDR3 sequence (DNA): TGTGCCAGCAGTTCACCTATCGGGATCCAAGAGACCCAGTACTTC. The encoded protein is CASSSPIGIQETQYF.

The chain recombines TRBV5-1 with TRBJ2-2; 15 nucleotides line up with TRBD2. The junction had 4 bases not matched to a gene; V was cut back by 0 bases and J by 4 bases. Germline CDR1 reads SGHRS; CDR2 reads YFSETQ. The CDR3 contains 18 residues. This CDR3 reads CASSLDGTSGGSTGELFF. The CDR3 nucleotides read TGCGCCAGCAGCTTGGATGGGACTAGCGGGGGGAGCACCGGGGAGCTGTTTTTT.

The CDR3 bases are TGTGCCAGTCGACCAGGACAAGAGACCCAGTACTTC. Protein: CASRPGQETQYF. This rearrangement joins TRBV6-1 to TRBJ2-5; D gene uncertain. The CDR3 runs to 12 residues. The germline V and J ends were trimmed by 9 bases and 2 bases, with 10 bases remaining between them. Germline-derived CDR1 and CDR2 are MNHNS and SASEGT.